Listed here is a single TCR beta chain. This specimen includes other DNA sequences encoding the same CDR3. The sample belongs to a study of blood T cell repertoires in COVID-19. Overall study context: The samples span acute and convalescent COVID-19 from the United States, Italy and Spain. Sources were T cells, B-cell-depleted T cells, or PBMCs; the material itself was cDNA or gDNA.

Authors' data handling: Nucleated cell number was recorded as an estimate derived from reference gene primer amplification. Clones were read by immunoSEQ multiplex PCR, and TCRdb kept only the in-frame ones, dropping some. V and J calls and clone size are copied from that table; D and trimming were computed from the DNA. Among 180,000 or so clones listed, 85% to 90% were seen once. The CDR3 extends over 13 amino acids. After removal of 8 bases from V and 0 bases from J, the junction contained 3 bases not matched to a gene. CDR1 and CDR2 from the germline V gene are MNHEY and SMNVEV (reference sequence).

This sequence originates from a man younger than 30 with active or convalescent COVID-19. Sequencing was carried out using peripheral blood. The chain employs TRBV27 and TRBJ2-7; 8 bases are shared with TRBD2. CDR3 coding DNA: TGTGCCAGCCGCGGGACTAGCTCCTACGAGCAGTACTTC. Translating it yields CASRGTSSYEQYF.